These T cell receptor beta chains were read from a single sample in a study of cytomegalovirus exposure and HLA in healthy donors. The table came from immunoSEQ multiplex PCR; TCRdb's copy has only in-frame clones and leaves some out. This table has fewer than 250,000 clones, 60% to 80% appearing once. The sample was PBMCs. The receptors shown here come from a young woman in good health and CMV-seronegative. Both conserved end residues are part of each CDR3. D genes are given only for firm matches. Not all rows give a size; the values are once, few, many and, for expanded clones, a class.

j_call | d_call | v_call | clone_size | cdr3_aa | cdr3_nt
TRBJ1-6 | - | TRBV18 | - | CASSPPSQDNSPLHF | TGTGCCAGCTCACCACCGTCACAGGATAATTCACCCCTCCACTTT
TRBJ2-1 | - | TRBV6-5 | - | CASSPSGIEQFF | TGTGCCAGCAGTCCTTCAGGGATTGAGCAGTTCTTC
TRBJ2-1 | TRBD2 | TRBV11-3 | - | CASSPLGGESYNEQFF | TGTGCCAGCAGCCCATTGGGGGGGGAGAGTTACAATGAGCAGTTCTTC
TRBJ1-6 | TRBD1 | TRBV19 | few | CASSIPQGGNSPLHF | TGTGCCAGTAGTATACCGCAGGGGGGTAATTCACCCCTCCACTTT
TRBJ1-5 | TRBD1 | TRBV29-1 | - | CSVEQGTGQPQHF | TGCAGCGTTGAACAAGGGACAGGTCAGCCCCAGCATTTT
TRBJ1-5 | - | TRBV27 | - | CASSYGVSNQPQHF | TGTGCCAGCTCCTACGGGGTTAGCAATCAGCCCCAGCATTTT
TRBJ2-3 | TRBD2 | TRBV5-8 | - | CASSLAGGTDTQYF | TGTGCCAGCAGCTTAGCGGGAGGCACAGATACGCAGTATTTT
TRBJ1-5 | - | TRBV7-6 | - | CASSLDGGQNQPQHF | TGTGCCAGCAGCTTAGACGGAGGGCAAAATCAGCCCCAGCATTTT
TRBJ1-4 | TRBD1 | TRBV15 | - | CATSNHRDRALEKLFF | TGTGCCACCAGCAACCACCGGGACAGGGCTTTAGAAAAACTGTTTTTT
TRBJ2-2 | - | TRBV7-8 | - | CASSLDRANTGELFF | TGTGCCAGCAGCTTAGACAGGGCCAACACCGGGGAGCTGTTTTTT
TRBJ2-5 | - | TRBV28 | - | CASSLSSSSGETQYF | TGTGCCAGCAGTCTCTCAAGCAGCTCCGGGGAGACCCAGTACTTC
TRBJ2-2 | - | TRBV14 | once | CASSRLPGHTSPGELFF | TGTGCCAGCAGCCGCCTACCGGGACATACCTCTCCCGGGGAGCTGTTTTTT
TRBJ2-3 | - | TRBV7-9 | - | CASSFLAPTSTDTQYF | TGTGCCAGCAGCTTCTTAGCACCGACTAGCACAGATACGCAGTATTTT
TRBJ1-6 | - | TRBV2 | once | CASSEVAGSFYNSPLHF | TGTGCCAGCAGTGAAGTGGCAGGGTCCTTTTATAATTCACCCCTCCACTTT
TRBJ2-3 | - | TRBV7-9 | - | CASSPGSLRTQYF | TGTGCCAGCAGCCCCGGGTCCCTTCGCACGCAGTATTTT
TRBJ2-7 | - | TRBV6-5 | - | CASSYNQGTGEQYF | TGTGCCAGCAGTTACAATCAGGGGACGGGCGAGCAGTACTTC
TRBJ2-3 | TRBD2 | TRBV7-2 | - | CASSSGLAGGTDTQYF | TGTGCCAGCAGCTCGGGACTAGCGGGAGGTACAGATACGCAGTATTTT
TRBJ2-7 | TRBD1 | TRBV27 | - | CASSQLRTGGIYEQYF | TGTGCCAGCAGTCAACTCAGGACAGGGGGTATCTACGAGCAGTACTTC
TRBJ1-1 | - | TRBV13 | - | CASSRNTEAFF | TGTGCCAGCAGCCGTAACACTGAAGCTTTCTTT
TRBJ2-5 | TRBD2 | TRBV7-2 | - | CASSSGLAGDWETQYF | TGTGCCAGCAGCTCCGGACTAGCGGGAGATTGGGAGACCCAGTACTTC
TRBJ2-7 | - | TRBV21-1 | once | CASSLSTGFVPYEQYF | TGTGCCAGCAGCTTATCAACAGGGTTCGTACCCTACGAGCAGTACTTC
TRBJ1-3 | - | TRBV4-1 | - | CASSPRDTSSGNTIYF | TGCGCCAGCAGCCCACGGGACACTTCCTCTGGAAACACCATATATTTT
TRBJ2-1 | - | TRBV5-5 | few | CASSFGLAYYNEQFF | TGTGCCAGCAGCTTCGGTCTAGCGTACTACAATGAGCAGTTCTTC
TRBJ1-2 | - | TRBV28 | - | CASSPRQAHLPYGYTF | TGTGCCAGCAGTCCTCGACAGGCCCATCTCCCCTATGGCTACACCTTC
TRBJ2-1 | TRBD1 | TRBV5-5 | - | CASRGTGVNEQFF | TGTGCCAGCAGGGGGACAGGAGTCAATGAGCAGTTCTTC
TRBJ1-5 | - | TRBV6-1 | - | CAGGVFPQHF | TGTGCCGGCGGGGTGTTTCCCCAGCATTTT
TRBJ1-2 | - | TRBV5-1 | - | CASSLVPGEGNYGYTF | TGCGCCAGCAGCTTGGTACCAGGGGAGGGTAACTATGGCTACACCTTC
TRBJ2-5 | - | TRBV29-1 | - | CSVVGGEETQYF | TGCAGCGTTGTGGGCGGGGAAGAGACCCAGTACTTC
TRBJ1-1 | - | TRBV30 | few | CAWRKEVAEAFF | TGTGCCTGGAGGAAGGAGGTGGCTGAAGCTTTCTTT
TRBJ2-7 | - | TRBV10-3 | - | CAINEGSSYEQYF | TGTGCCATCAACGAGGGCAGCTCCTACGAGCAGTACTTC
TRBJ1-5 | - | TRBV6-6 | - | CASSYAESDQPQHF | TGTGCCAGCAGTTACGCGGAGTCAGATCAGCCCCAGCATTTT
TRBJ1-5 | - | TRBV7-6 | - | CASSLIPDQPQHF | TGTGCCAGCAGCTTAATACCGGATCAGCCCCAGCATTTT
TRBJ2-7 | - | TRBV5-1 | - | CASSPEDRTTSGFSYEQYF | TGCGCCAGCAGCCCGGAGGACAGGACCACTAGCGGATTCTCCTACGAGCAGTACTTC
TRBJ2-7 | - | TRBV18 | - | CASSPSAEAYEQYF | TGTGCCAGCTCACCGTCAGCGGAGGCCTACGAGCAGTACTTC
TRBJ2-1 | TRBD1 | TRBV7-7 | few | CASSRDRGQYNEQFF | TGTGCTAGCAGCCGTGACAGGGGGCAATACAATGAGCAGTTCTTC
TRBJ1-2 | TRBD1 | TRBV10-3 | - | CAISAGDRGGYGYTF | TGTGCCATCAGTGCTGGGGACAGGGGGGGGTATGGCTACACCTTC
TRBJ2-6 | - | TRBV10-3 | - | CAIRVSGANVLTF | TGTGCCATCCGAGTCTCTGGGGCCAACGTCCTGACTTTC
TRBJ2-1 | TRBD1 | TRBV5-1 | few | CASSSGQGSYNEQFF | TGCGCCAGCAGTTCCGGACAGGGGTCCTACAATGAGCAGTTCTTC
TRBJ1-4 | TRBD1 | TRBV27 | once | CASTDAGGRKKLFF | TGTGCCAGCACAGATGCAGGGGGCAGGAAAAAACTGTTTTTT
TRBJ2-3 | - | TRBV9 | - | CASSAGNTDTQYF | TGTGCCAGCAGCGCAGGAAACACAGATACGCAGTATTTT
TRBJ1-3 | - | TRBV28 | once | CASSLTRTPGNTIYF | TGTGCCAGCAGTTTAACTAGGACTCCTGGAAACACCATATATTTT
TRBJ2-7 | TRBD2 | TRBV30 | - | CAWRRLAGKNEQYF | TGTGCCTGGAGAAGGCTAGCGGGAAAAAACGAGCAGTACTTC